This T cell receptor beta chain was documented in a study of naive CD8 T cells in extremely preterm neonates. Sequencing was performed with immunoSEQ multiplex PCR; in TCRdb, only in-frame clones are kept and a portion is missing. The table has 5,500 to 9,000 clones, 95% to 98% seen once; the top ten hold roughly 0.35%. V trimming: 6 bases; J trimming: 4 bases; junction bases outside the gene matches: 9. Germline CDR1 SGDLS, CDR2 YYNGEE. The CDR3 is 17 residues long. Sequencing was done on a sample of naive CD8+ T cells from blood. J is TRBJ2-2 and V is TRBV9, with 13 bases fitting TRBD2. The sequence was obtained from a human donor in good health. The CDR3 reads CASNELAGGPGTGELFF. The CDR3 nucleotides are TGTGCCAGCAACGAACTAGCGGGGGGGCCTGGCACCGGGGAGCTGTTTTTT.